Listed here are 12 T cell receptor beta chains from one sample, sequenced in a study of blood T cell repertoires in COVID-19. Libraries were prepared by immunoSEQ multiplex PCR; TCRdb keeps only in-frame clonotypes and omits some of them. Of about 90,000 clones listed, just under 85% are singletons. Material: peripheral blood. The receptors were gathered from a woman aged 70 to 79 with active or convalescent COVID-19.

The chain couples TRBV27 to TRBJ1-1, with a possible D match to TRBD1 (5 bases). Germline values: CDR1 MNHEY, CDR2 SMNVEV (reference sequence). The CDR3 is 12 residues long. V was clipped by 4 bases and J by 8 bases, with 11 bases between them. Written as DNA, the CDR3 is TGTGCCAGCAGTTACACTGGGGGGGAAGCTTTCTTT. This translates into CASSYTGGEAFF.

With regard to this clone: No DNA is shown, since the ends of the CDR3 on it are uncertain; the CDR3 is the one TCRdb lists. The chain employs TRBV28 and TRBJ1-2; TRBD1 is the table's D call and was not checked against the DNA. The CDR3 comprises 14 residues, both ends counted. In germline, CDR1 is MDHEN, CDR2 SYDVKM. The CDR3 is CASSTSTGRYGYTF.

The chain carries TRBV2 and TRBJ2-7; D gene uncertain. CDR1 and CDR2 from the germline V gene are SNHLY and FYNNEI. There are 15 residues in the CDR3. V lost 1 base to trimming and J lost 2 bases, with 12 bases between them. This chain's CDR3 is CASSEGSLTTYEQYF. CDR3 nucleotide sequence: TGTGCCAGCAGTGAAGGCAGTTTAACCACCTACGAGCAGTACTTC.

The chain combines TRBV29-1 with TRBJ1-6, with 7 bases identical to TRBD1. Germline loops: CDR1 SQVTM, CDR2 ANQGSEA. The CDR3 covers 15 residues. The V segment lost 6 bases and the J segment 6 bases; nucleotides outside the gene matches: 11. The CDR3 DNA sequence: TGCAGCGTCTCACTTGGGGCAGGGGGTAATTCACCCCTCCACTTT. This encodes CSVSLGAGGNSPLHF.

The J gene is TRBJ1-2, the V gene TRBV19; weak D call: TRBD1 (6 bases). The germline V and J ends were trimmed by 8 bases and 8 bases, with 15 bases remaining between them. The CDR3 is 12 amino acids. Germline values: CDR1 LNHDA, CDR2 SQIVND (reference sequence). In nucleotides, the CDR3 is TGTGCCAGTTCGGACAGAAACCTGGGCTACACCTTC. Amino acids: CASSDRNLGYTF.

V usage is TRBV7-9 and J usage is TRBJ1-3; D uncertain. Per germline, CDR1 SEHNR and CDR2 FQNEAQ (reference sequence). CDR3 length: 12 amino acids. V shed 5 bases and J shed 3 bases, with 5 bases lying between them. CDR3 bases: TGTGCCAGCAGCATCCTTGGAAACACCATATATTTT. It yields the protein CASSILGNTIYF.

The chain joins TRBV20-1 to TRBJ1-2; D perhaps matches TRBD1 (5 bases). Per germline, CDR1 DFQATT and CDR2 SNEGSKA (reference sequence). The V gene lost 5 bases and the J gene lost 14 bases, with 18 bases spanning the gap. The CDR3 is made up of 11 amino acids. CDR3 loop: CSAPRGDLPTF. The CDR3 DNA sequence: TGCAGTGCTCCCCGGGGGGACCTCCCAACCTTC.

This sequence joins TRBV7-9 and TRBJ2-1; TRBD2 matches at 9 bases. The CDR3 is 16 amino acids. Germline V lookup: CDR1 SEHNR, CDR2 FQNEAQ (reference sequence). Unmatched junction bases numbered 12, after V lost 3 bases and J lost 9 bases. The CDR3, as DNA: TGTGCCAGCAGCTTCGCCGCGGGGGGGACCTTAGGTGAGCAGTTCTTC. Translating it yields CASSFAAGGTLGEQFF.

This rearrangement joins TRBV6-2 or TRBV6-3 to TRBJ2-1; 7 positions agree with TRBD1. With V trimmed by 0 bases and J by 6 bases, 8 bases remained unmatched. The CDR3 runs 16 residues. Germline V gene lookup returns CDR1 MNHEY and CDR2 SVGEGT. CDR3 residues: CASSYSSGTVSNEQFF. CDR3 bases: TGTGCCAGCAGTTACTCTTCCGGGACAGTAAGCAATGAGCAGTTCTTC.

The rearrangement uses TRBV28 and TRBJ2-1; the D gene is possibly TRBD2 (6 bases). Germline loops: CDR1 MDHEN, CDR2 SYDVKM. This CDR3 contains 15 residues. V was shortened by 6 bases and J by 4 bases, with 16 bases between the two germline ends. CDR3 DNA: TGTGCCAGCAGCACCCCCTTACGGGGGTACAATGAGCAGTTCTTC. Residues: CASSTPLRGYNEQFF.

The CDR3, as DNA: TGTGCCACCAGTAGCAGCAATCAGCCCCAGCATTTT. Translation: CATSSSNQPQHF. This chain connects TRBV24-1 to TRBJ1-5; D gene ambiguous. Germline V gene sequence: CDR1 KGHDR, CDR2 SFDVKD. The CDR3 is 12 residues long. Trimming removed 6 bases from V and 1 base from J, with 3 bases in between.

J is TRBJ1-3 and V is TRBV18; D gene ambiguous. The length of the CDR3 is 18 residues. Trimming removed 4 bases from V and 1 base from J, with 20 bases in between. Per the germline V gene, CDR1 is KGHSH and CDR2 is LQKENI. The CDR3: CASSRGPISGWSGNTIYF. The DNA for the CDR3 is TGTGCCAGCTCACGAGGTCCAATATCTGGATGGTCTGGAAACACCATATATTTT.